Below, 13 T cell receptor beta chains from the same sample are listed, as sequenced in a study of blood T cell repertoires in COVID-19. Profiled with immunoSEQ multiplex PCR; TCRdb holds only in-frame clones, not every one. The table has 250,000 to 300,000 clones, about 88% seen once. Specimen: peripheral blood. Receptors were obtained from a woman aged 60-75 years with COVID-19, enrolled during active disease.

The chain uses TRBV7-9 and TRBJ1-6, with 12 bases lining up with TRBD1. CDR3 length: 18 amino acids. Germline CDR1 is SEHNR and CDR2 is FQNEAQ (reference sequence). V trimming: 7 bases; J trimming: 10 bases; junction bases outside the gene matches: 17. CDR3 in amino acids: CASTVPGTGGILRSPLHF. CDR3 DNA: TGTGCCAGCACCGTTCCTGGGACAGGGGGCATTTTGAGATCACCCCTCCACTTT. Full variable domain (remainder filled in from reference TRBV7-9 and TRBJ1-6): DTGVSQNPRHKITKRGQNVTFRCDPISEHNRLYWYRQTLGQGPEFLTYFQNEAQLEKSRLLSDRFSAERPKGSFSTLEIQRTEQGDSAMYLCASTVPGTGGILRSPLHFGNGTRLTVT.

The genes are TRBV6-1 and TRBJ2-2; 7 bases line up with TRBD2. Trimming took 4 bases from V and 0 from J; bases not matched to a gene: 8. Germline CDR1 is MNHNS and CDR2 is SASEGT. The CDR3 spans 17 residues. Here the CDR3 reads CASSARGSGANTGELFF. CDR3 coding DNA: TGTGCCAGCAGTGCCCGGGGGAGCGGGGCGAACACCGGGGAGCTGTTTTTT.

The chain combines TRBV7-9 with TRBJ1-4; 9 nucleotides line up with TRBD1. The germline V gene has CDR1 SEHNR and CDR2 FQNEAQ (reference sequence). The CDR3 sequence is 14 residues long. Trimming cost V 5 bases and J 8 bases; bases outside gene matches: 6. The CDR3 bases are TGTGCCAGCAGCCCCGGACAGGGGTGGGAAAAACTGTTTTTT. Its protein is CASSPGQGWEKLFF.

This sequence joins TRBV11-2 and TRBJ2-1; a possible D gene is TRBD2 (5 bases). The germline gives CDR1 SGHAT, CDR2 FQNNGV. The CDR3 covers 15 residues. V lost 2 bases, J lost 4 bases, and 12 bases lay in between. CDR3 nucleotides: TGTGCCAGCAGCTTAATGCGGGTTGGGTACAATGAGCAGTTCTTC. Translation: CASSLMRVGYNEQFF.

This clone was observed a few times. The chain joins TRBV4-2 to TRBJ2-1; TRBD2 matches 11 bases. This CDR3 is built from 15 residues. V shed 1 base, J shed 9 bases, and the junction held 5 bases outside the gene matches. Germline assignment: CDR1 LGHNA and CDR2 YNFKEQ. The CDR3 bases are TGTGCCAGCAGCCAAGCGGGACTAGCGGAAAGTGAGCAGTTCTTC. Translated, it gives CASSQAGLAESEQFF.

This chain joins TRBV4-1 and TRBJ2-2; 12 bases map to TRBD2. The ends lost 0 bases at V and 0 bases at J; junction bases unmatched: 11. This CDR3 contains 21 residues. CDR1 and CDR2 (germline): MGHRA, YSYEKL. The CDR3 coding sequence is TGCGCCAGCAGCCAAGATTTCGTGGGTCTAGCGGGAGGGCCGAACACCGGGGAGCTGTTTTTT. Its protein is CASSQDFVGLAGGPNTGELFF.

This clone appeared a single time. The CDR3 spells CASSRGTGDSRDYNEQFF. The CDR3 DNA reads TGTGCCAGCTCACGTGGGACAGGGGACTCCCGCGACTACAATGAGCAGTTCTTC. The chain joins TRBV18 to TRBJ2-1; the match to TRBD1 covers 10 bases. This CDR3 is 18 amino acids long. CDR1 KGHSH and CDR2 LQKENI come from the germline V gene. After removal of 4 bases from V and 3 bases from J, the junction contained 12 bases not matched to a gene.

Worth noting for this clone: Other DNA sequences in this sample translate to the same CDR3. J is TRBJ2-2 and V is TRBV15, with no clear D. The V gene's germline CDR1 is LNHNV and CDR2 YYDKDF (reference sequence). The length of the CDR3 is 14 residues. The ends were cut back, 3 bases at V and 1 base at J, with 6 bases in the middle. The CDR3: CATSSGGNTGELFF. In DNA, the CDR3 is TGTGCCACCAGCAGTGGCGGGAACACCGGGGAGCTGTTTTTT.

The chain couples TRBV6-5 to TRBJ1-1; maybe TRBD1 (6 bases). CDR1 is MNHEY and CDR2 is SVGAGI in the germline V gene. CDR3 size: 14 residues. Between the trimmed V and J ends, which lost 5 bases and 0 bases, there was a span of 10 bases. DNA for the CDR3: TGTGCCAGCAGTCTGAGGACAGTGAACACTGAAGCTTTCTTT. Translated: CASSLRTVNTEAFF.

V is TRBV9 and J is TRBJ1-6; D is ambiguous. Per germline, CDR1 SGDLS and CDR2 YYNGEE. The CDR3 is made up of 15 amino acids. The germline V and J ends were trimmed by 3 bases and 10 bases, with 17 bases remaining between them. CDR3 in amino acids: CASSENPGGYSPLHF. The CDR3 coding sequence is TGTGCCAGCAGCGAAAACCCCGGCGGGTACTCACCCCTCCACTTT.

The CDR3 coding sequence is TGTGCCAGCAGTTACTCGAGGGGACAGGGCCCTCAGCCCCAGCATTTT. Translated, it gives CASSYSRGQGPQPQHF. The V and J genes are TRBV6-2 or TRBV6-3 and TRBJ1-5; 9 nucleotides agree with TRBD1. CDR1 MNHEY and CDR2 SVGEGT come from the germline V gene. Trimming at V came to 0 bases and at J to 6 bases, leaving 6 bases not matched to a gene. This CDR3 contains 16 residues.

The CDR3 loop reads CASIGYYGYTF. Here the CDR3 DNA reads TGTGCCAGTATCGGGTACTATGGCTACACCTTC. The gene calls are TRBV19 and TRBJ1-2; no reliable D call. V was shortened by 7 bases and J by 3 bases, with 6 bases between the two germline ends. The CDR3 runs 11 residues. Germline CDR1 and CDR2: LNHDA and SQIVND (reference sequence).

The V and J genes are TRBV18 and TRBJ2-1; 13 bases agree with TRBD2. Losses at the gene ends were 4 bases for V and 8 bases for J; bases not matched to a gene: 5. Germline V lookup: CDR1 KGHSH, CDR2 LQKENI. The CDR3 runs 15 residues. The CDR3 region is CASSRGLAGVHEQFF. DNA for the CDR3: TGTGCCAGCTCACGCGGACTAGCGGGAGTCCATGAGCAGTTCTTC. Drawing the rest from reference TRBV18 and TRBJ2-1, the complete variable domain is NAGVMQNPRHLVRRRGQEARLRCSPMKGHSHVYWYRQLPEEGLKFMVYLQKENIIDESGMPKERFSAEFPKEGPSILRIQQVVRGDSAAYFCASSRGLAGVHEQFFGPGTRLTVL.